This TCR beta chain was profiled in a study of T cell responses to AZD1222 COVID-19 vaccine. Some clones are missing from TCRdb's copy, which holds only in-frame ones; the method was immunoSEQ multiplex PCR. The data contain about 75,000 clones, around 89% of them singletons. Per the germline V gene, CDR1 is ENHRY and CDR2 is SYGVKD. V lost 6 bases to trimming and J lost 8 bases, with 13 bases between them. The CDR3 contains 12 residues. The sample here was peripheral blood, taken 28 days after the second dose of the MenACWY control vaccine. The chain uses TRBV10-3 and TRBJ1-2, with D possibly matching TRBD1 (5 bases). The clonotype comes from an adult who received the MenACWY meningococcal vaccine as a control. The CDR3 nucleotides are TGTGCCATCAGAGGGGACCTGACGGGCTACACCTTC. Amino acids: CAIRGDLTGYTF.